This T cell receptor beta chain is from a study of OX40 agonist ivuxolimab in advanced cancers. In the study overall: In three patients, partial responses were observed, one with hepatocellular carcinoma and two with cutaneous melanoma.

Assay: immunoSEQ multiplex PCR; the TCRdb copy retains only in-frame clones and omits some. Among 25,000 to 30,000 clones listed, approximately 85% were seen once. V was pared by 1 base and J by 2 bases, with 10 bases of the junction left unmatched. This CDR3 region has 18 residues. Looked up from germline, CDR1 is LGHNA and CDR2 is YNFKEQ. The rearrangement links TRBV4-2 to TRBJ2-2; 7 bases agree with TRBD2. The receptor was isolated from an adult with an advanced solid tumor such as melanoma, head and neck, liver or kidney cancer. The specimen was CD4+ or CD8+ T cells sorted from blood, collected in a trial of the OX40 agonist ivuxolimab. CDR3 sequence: CASSQGRSSGRNTGELFF. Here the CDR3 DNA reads TGTGCCAGCAGCCAAGGGAGGTCTAGCGGACGCAACACCGGGGAGCTGTTTTTT.